The 20 T cell receptor beta chains below come from one sample, sequenced in a study of T cells in Graves' hyperthyroidism and ophthalmopathy. RNA transcripts yielded amplified TCR beta CDR3 regions. Researchers ran a first-round RT-PCR on the TCR CDR3 using the HTBI primer set. MiXCR, applied by TCRdb to the multiplex PCR reads, yields one record per CDR3 protein. The sample holds 490,000 or so distinct CDR3 sequences, approximately 49% seen once. The sequencing input was peripheral blood or thyroid tissue (not recorded which). The receptors originated from an adult woman with Graves' disease, either hyperthyroidism or ophthalmopathy (not recorded which).

The genes are TRBV7-9 and TRBJ2-7; D tentatively reads TRBD1 or TRBD2 (5 bases each). Germline CDR1 reads SEHNR; CDR2 reads FQNEAQ (reference sequence). This CDR3 region has 16 residues. V was pared by 10 bases and J by 2 bases, with 24 bases between. As DNA, the CDR3 is TGTGCCACCAGTGACCCTGGGACCGGAAACCCCTACGAGCAGTACTTC. Protein: CATSDPGTGNPYEQYF.

Regarding this clonotype: Relative to the germline gene, one junction end is altered; a read error may explain this. The chain uses TRBV7-8 and TRBJ1-1; D gene uncertain. The CDR3 is 15 residues long. Germline CDR1 and CDR2: SGHVS and FQNEAQ. The chain's CDR3 is CASSPSAVRNTEAFF. Here the CDR3 DNA reads TGCGCCAGCAGCCCTTCAGCAGTCCGGAACACTGAAGCTTTCTTT.

This clonotype was recorded many times. The junction departs from germline at one end; a sequencing error may be responsible. V gene TRBV29-1 combines with J gene TRBJ2-5; D is undetermined. This CDR3 has 10 residues. Looked up from germline, CDR1 is SQVTM and CDR2 is ANQGSEA. Here the CDR3 reads CSAELGTQYF. In DNA, the CDR3 is TGCAGCGCTGAATTGGGGACCCAGTACTTC.

The chain uses TRBV7-9 and TRBJ2-7; 7 bases agree with TRBD2. The CDR3 totals 15 residues. Germline assignment: CDR1 SEHNR and CDR2 FQNEAQ (reference sequence). Trimming at V came to 6 bases and at J to 2 bases, leaving 10 bases not matched to a gene. The CDR3 sequence is CASSRTGTTTYEQYF. Here the CDR3 DNA reads TGTGCCAGCAGTCGGACCGGGACTACCACCTACGAGCAGTACTTC. The full variable domain, rest sourced from reference TRBV7-9 and TRBJ2-7, is DTGVSQNPRHKITKRGQNVTFRCDPISEHNRLYWYRQTLGQGPEFLTYFQNEAQLEKSRLLSDRFSAERPKGSFSTLEIQRTEQGDSAMYLCASSRTGTTTYEQYFGPGTRLTVT.

This clonotype was observed a single time. The rearrangement links TRBV12-3 or TRBV12-4 to TRBJ2-5, with a tentative D call TRBD1 (6 bases). V lost 4 bases to trimming and J lost 2 bases, with 14 bases between them. There are 15 residues in the CDR3. CDR3 residues: CASSSRQDLQETQYF. CDR3 in DNA: TGTGCCAGCAGTTCACGACAGGATCTTCAAGAGACCCAGTACTTC.

This chain uses TRBV2 with TRBJ1-6, with 8 bases aligning to TRBD1. The CDR3 covers 15 residues. Losses at the gene ends were 8 bases for V and 7 bases for J; bases not matched to a gene: 10. Looked up from germline, CDR1 is SNHLY and CDR2 is FYNNEI. CDR3 nucleotide sequence: TGTGCCAGCTGCCCCGGCGGGACAGGAAATTCACCCCTCCACTTT. It specifies CASCPGGTGNSPLHF.

This clonotype occurred many times. The chain employs TRBV6-1 and TRBJ1-6, with D unresolved. This CDR3 has 16 amino acids. Germline values: CDR1 MNHNS, CDR2 SASEGT. V was cut by 2 bases and J by 0 bases, with 8 bases left in between. DNA of the CDR3: TGTGCCAGCAGTGAACTGCTAAGCTCCTATAATTCACCCCTCCACTTT. Protein sequence: CASSELLSSYNSPLHF.

This clonotype was picked up a small number of times. This CDR3 reads CSVLLAGSSYNEQFF. The CDR3 DNA follows: TGCAGCGTTCTCCTAGCGGGAAGCTCCTACAATGAGCAGTTCTTC. This chain links TRBV29-1 with TRBJ2-1; 9 bases agree with TRBD2. The ends lost 5 bases at V and 0 bases at J; junction bases unmatched: 5. This CDR3 spans 15 amino acids. Germline V gene sequence: CDR1 SQVTM, CDR2 ANQGSEA.

This clonotype was recorded at least ten times. The V call is TRBV5-1, the J call TRBJ1-4, with TRBD1 matching 8 bases. Per the germline V gene, CDR1 is SGHRS and CDR2 is YFSETQ. CDR3 length: 15 residues. V was pared by 4 bases and J by 8 bases, with 10 bases of the junction left unmatched. CDR3 sequence: CASSDIQGAREKLFF. Written as DNA, the CDR3 is TGCGCCAGCAGCGATATCCAGGGGGCGAGAGAAAAACTGTTTTTT.

This clonotype was detected a few times. The gene calls are TRBV15 and TRBJ1-1, with TRBD1 matching 9 bases. There are 16 residues in the CDR3. V was pared by 4 bases and J by 1 base, with 7 bases of the junction left unmatched. Germline lookup yields CDR1 LNHNV and CDR2 YYDKDF (reference sequence). The DNA of the CDR3 is TGTGCCACCAGCACTACAGGGGGCTGGGGGAACACTGAAGCTTTCTTT. Translated: CATSTTGGWGNTEAFF.

This clonotype was counted ten times or more. V is TRBV7-9 and J is TRBJ1-2; perhaps TRBD1 as D (6 bases). V lost 8 bases to trimming and J lost 7 bases, with 14 bases between them. Per germline, CDR1 SEHNR and CDR2 FQNEAQ (reference sequence). The length of the CDR3 is 12 residues. CDR3 nucleotides: TGTGCCAGCCGACGGGAGGGGGGTGGCTACACCTTC. Translated, it gives CASRREGGGYTF.

This clonotype was seen a few times. The V call is TRBV9, the J call TRBJ1-2; D is unclear. The CDR3 totals 14 residues. Germline lookup yields CDR1 SGDLS and CDR2 YYNGEE. Trimming pared 4 bases from V and 4 bases from J, leaving 14 bases between. This CDR3 is CASSPAEFTYGYTF. CDR3 DNA sequence: TGTGCCAGCAGCCCTGCCGAGTTCACCTATGGCTACACCTTC. Using reference TRBV9 and TRBJ1-2 for the parts outside the CDR3, the full variable domain is DSGVTQTPKHLITATGQRVTLRCSPRSGDLSVYWYQQSLDQGLQFLIQYYNGEERAKGNILERFSAQQFPDLHSELNLSSLELGDSALYFCASSPAEFTYGYTFGSGTRLTVV.

This clonotype was found many times. V is TRBV7-9 and J is TRBJ2-5, with D possibly TRBD1 on 6 matching bases. The CDR3 contains 15 residues. V lost 5 bases and J 5 bases, leaving 18 bases between the germline ends. The germline gives CDR1 SEHNR, CDR2 FQNEAQ (reference sequence). This CDR3 reads CASSPPVRGGETQYF. In DNA form, the CDR3 reads TGTGCCAGCAGCCCCCCCGTCAGGGGCGGGGAGACCCAGTACTTC.

To note about this clonotype: A much more abundant neighbour one base away suggests this may be a read error. The chain couples TRBV10-3 to TRBJ1-1; no definite D call. The germline V gene has CDR1 ENHRY and CDR2 SYGVKD. V dropped 7 bases and J dropped 2 bases, with 17 bases sitting between them. CDR3 length equals 15 residues. The CDR3 sequence is CAITAVSTTNTEAFF. The CDR3 nucleotides are TGTGCCATCACAGCCGTGTCGACGACAAACACTGAAGCTTTCTTT.

This clonotype showed up many times. The chain is built from TRBV29-1 and TRBJ2-5; 7 positions agree with TRBD1. Looked up from germline, CDR1 is SQVTM and CDR2 is ANQGSEA. CDR3 length: 15 residues. The junction had 10 bases not matched to a gene; V was cut back by 2 bases and J by 4 bases. CDR3 region: CSVEPSATGRETQYF. The CDR3 region has the DNA TGCAGCGTTGAACCTTCGGCGACAGGGCGAGAGACCCAGTACTTC.

The chain employs TRBV28 and TRBJ1-2, with 9 positions matching TRBD1. V lost 5 bases, J lost 4 bases, and 8 bases stayed unmatched. The germline gives CDR1 MDHEN, CDR2 SYDVKM. This CDR3 is built from 15 residues. For the CDR3, the DNA is TGTGCCAGCAGTCCCCCCGGGACAGGGAGCTATGGCTACACCTTC. Residues: CASSPPGTGSYGYTF.

The table lists this clonotype with a few counts. V is TRBV29-1 and J is TRBJ1-2, with a tentative D call TRBD1 (6 bases). The germline V and J ends were trimmed by 0 bases and 8 bases, with 19 bases remaining between them. CDR3 length: 15 amino acids. Per the germline V gene, CDR1 is SQVTM and CDR2 is ANQGSEA. CDR3 bases: TGCAGCGTTGAAGAAGGGGGAGGCAGGTCGGGGGGCTACACCTTC. Translating it yields CSVEEGGGRSGGYTF. The whole variable domain, filled in from reference TRBV29-1 and TRBJ1-2, reads SAVISQKPSRDICQRGTSLTIQCQVDSQVTMMFWYRQQPGQSLTLIATANQGSEATYESGFVIDKFPISRPNLTFSTLTVSNMSPEDSSIYLCSVEEGGGRSGGYTFGSGTRLTVV.

The rearrangement uses TRBV7-8 and TRBJ1-4; D unresolved. The CDR3 sequence is 14 residues long. The germline CDR1 and CDR2 sequences are SGHVS and FQNEAQ. V lost 5 bases and J lost 2, with 9 bases in between. In nucleotides, the CDR3 is TGTGCCAGCAGCCCGCGTAGCACTAATGAAAAACTGTTTTTT. It translates to CASSPRSTNEKLFF.

This clonotype was seen ten or more times. The rearrangement joins TRBV4-3 to TRBJ2-6; 7 nucleotides line up with TRBD1. Germline CDR1 is LGHNA and CDR2 is YSLEER. V lost 3 bases, J lost 0 bases, and 5 bases stayed unmatched. The CDR3 has 17 residues. The CDR3 nucleotides are TGCGCCAGCAGCCAGGGACAGCTGAGCTCTGGGGCCAACGTCCTGACTTTC. Translating it yields CASSQGQLSSGANVLTF.

There are a few counts of this clonotype. The gene calls are TRBV10-3 and TRBJ2-5, with 11 bases identical to TRBD2. Germline values: CDR1 ENHRY, CDR2 SYGVKD. The CDR3 totals 18 residues. Trimming removed 3 bases from V and 2 bases from J; junction bases left unmatched: 11. The CDR3 loop reads CAISDPGLAEWDQETQYF. The CDR3 nucleotides read TGTGCCATCAGTGATCCGGGACTAGCGGAATGGGATCAAGAGACCCAGTACTTC.